This T cell receptor beta chain originates from a study of T cell repertoires in cytomegalovirus infection. This clonotype was counted only a few times. In germline, CDR1 is MNHEY, CDR2 SVGAGI. The CDR3 loop spans 14 amino acids. V lost 5 bases to trimming and J lost 3 bases; unmatched junction nucleotides: 3. TCRdb itself ran the reads through MiXCR, one entry per CDR3 protein. The sample shows over 90,000 distinct CDR3 sequences, approximately 15% of them seen only once. The sample was PBMCs. The chain couples TRBV6-5 to TRBJ2-7; 11 bases align to TRBD2. This clonotype originated in a human donor in good health (CMV status not recorded). Some clones in this sample may be carry-over from other donors' samples. CDR3 region: CASSVTSGDYEQYF. CDR3 DNA sequence: TGTGCCAGCAGTGTGACTAGCGGGGACTACGAGCAGTACTTC.